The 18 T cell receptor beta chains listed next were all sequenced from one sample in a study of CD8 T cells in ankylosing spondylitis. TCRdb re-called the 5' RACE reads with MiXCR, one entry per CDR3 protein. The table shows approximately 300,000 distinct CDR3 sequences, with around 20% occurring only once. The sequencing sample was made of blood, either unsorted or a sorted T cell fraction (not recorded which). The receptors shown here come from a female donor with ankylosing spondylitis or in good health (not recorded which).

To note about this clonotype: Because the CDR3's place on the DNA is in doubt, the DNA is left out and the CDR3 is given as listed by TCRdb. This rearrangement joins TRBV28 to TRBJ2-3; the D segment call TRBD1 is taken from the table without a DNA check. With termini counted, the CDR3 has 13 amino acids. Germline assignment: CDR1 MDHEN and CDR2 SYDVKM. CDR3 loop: CASSTSDPYTQYF.

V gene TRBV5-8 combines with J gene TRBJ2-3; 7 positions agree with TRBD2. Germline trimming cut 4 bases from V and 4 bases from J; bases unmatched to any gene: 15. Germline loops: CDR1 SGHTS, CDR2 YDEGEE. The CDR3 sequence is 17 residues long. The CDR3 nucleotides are TGTGCCAGCAGCCCCGGAGGCGGGAGTGCGGGTGCAGATACGCAGTATTTT. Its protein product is CASSPGGGSAGADTQYF. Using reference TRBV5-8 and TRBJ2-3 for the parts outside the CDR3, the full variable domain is EAGVTQSPTHLIKTRGQQATLRCSPISGHTSVYWYQQALGLGLQFLLWYDEGEERNRGNFPPRFSGRQFPNYSSELNVNALELEDSALYLCASSPGGGSAGADTQYFGPGTRLTVL.

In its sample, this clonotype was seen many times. In nucleotides, the CDR3 is TGCAGCGTTGTCACGACGGGGGAGACCCAGTACTTC. This encodes CSVVTTGETQYF. V gene TRBV29-1 combines with J gene TRBJ2-5, with a possible D match to TRBD2 (5 bases). Looked up from germline, CDR1 is SQVTM and CDR2 is ANQGSEA. Trimming removed 4 bases from V and 5 bases from J, with 11 bases in between. The CDR3 covers 12 residues.

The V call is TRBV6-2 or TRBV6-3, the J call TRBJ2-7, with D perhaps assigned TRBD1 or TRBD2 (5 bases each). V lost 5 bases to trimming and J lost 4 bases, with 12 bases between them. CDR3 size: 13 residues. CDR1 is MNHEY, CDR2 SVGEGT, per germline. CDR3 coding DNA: TGTGCCAGCAGTCGGGCCGGGGCGTACGAGCAGTACTTC. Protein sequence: CASSRAGAYEQYF.

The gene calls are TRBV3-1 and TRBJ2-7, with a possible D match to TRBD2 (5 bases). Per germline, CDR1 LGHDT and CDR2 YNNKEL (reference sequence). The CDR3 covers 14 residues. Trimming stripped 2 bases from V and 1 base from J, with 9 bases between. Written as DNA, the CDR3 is TGTGCCAGCAGCCAACTAGCTTCGTCCTACGAGCAGTACTTC. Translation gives CASSQLASSYEQYF.

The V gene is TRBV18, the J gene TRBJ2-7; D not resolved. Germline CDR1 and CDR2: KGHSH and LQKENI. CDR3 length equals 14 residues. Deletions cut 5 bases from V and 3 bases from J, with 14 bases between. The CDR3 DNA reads TGTGCCAGCTCAGCAGCCGGTGGCTACTACGAGCAGTACTTC. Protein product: CASSAAGGYYEQYF.

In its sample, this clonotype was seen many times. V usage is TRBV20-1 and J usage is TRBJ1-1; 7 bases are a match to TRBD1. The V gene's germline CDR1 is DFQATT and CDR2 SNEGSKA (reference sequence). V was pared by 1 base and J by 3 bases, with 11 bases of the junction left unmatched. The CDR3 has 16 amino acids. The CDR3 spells CSARGRRGRGDTEAFF. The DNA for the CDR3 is TGCAGTGCTAGAGGTCGTAGGGGGCGTGGGGACACTGAAGCTTTCTTT.

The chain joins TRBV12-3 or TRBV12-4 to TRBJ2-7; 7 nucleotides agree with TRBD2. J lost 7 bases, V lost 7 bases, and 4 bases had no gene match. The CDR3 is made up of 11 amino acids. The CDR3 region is CASTLRGEQYF. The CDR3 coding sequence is TGTGCCAGCACCCTGCGGGGGGAGCAGTACTTC.

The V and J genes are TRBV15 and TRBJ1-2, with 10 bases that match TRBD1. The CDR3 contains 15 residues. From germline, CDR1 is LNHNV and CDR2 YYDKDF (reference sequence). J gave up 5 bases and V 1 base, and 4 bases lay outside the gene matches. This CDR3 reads CATSRGDRGSYGYTF. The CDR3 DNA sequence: TGTGCCACCAGCAGAGGGGACAGGGGATCTTATGGCTACACCTTC.

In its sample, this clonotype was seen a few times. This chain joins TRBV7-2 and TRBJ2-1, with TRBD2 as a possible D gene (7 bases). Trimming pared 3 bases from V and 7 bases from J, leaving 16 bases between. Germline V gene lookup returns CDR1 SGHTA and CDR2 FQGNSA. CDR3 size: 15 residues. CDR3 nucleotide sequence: TGTGCCAGCAGCTTGGGAGGGGGAGGGCCAAATGAGCAGTTCTTC. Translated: CASSLGGGGPNEQFF.

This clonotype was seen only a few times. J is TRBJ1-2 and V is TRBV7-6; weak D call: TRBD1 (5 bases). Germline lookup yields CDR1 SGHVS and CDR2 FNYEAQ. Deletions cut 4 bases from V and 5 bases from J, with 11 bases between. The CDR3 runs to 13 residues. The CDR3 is CASSSTGGYGYTF. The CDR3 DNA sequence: TGTGCCAGCAGCTCAACCGGGGGATATGGCTACACCTTC.

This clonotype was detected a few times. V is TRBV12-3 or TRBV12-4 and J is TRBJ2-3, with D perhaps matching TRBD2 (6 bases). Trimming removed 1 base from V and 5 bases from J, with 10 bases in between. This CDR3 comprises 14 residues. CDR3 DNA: TGTGCCAGCAGTTTAGACGGGAGTGAAGATACGCAGTATTTT. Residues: CASSLDGSEDTQYF.

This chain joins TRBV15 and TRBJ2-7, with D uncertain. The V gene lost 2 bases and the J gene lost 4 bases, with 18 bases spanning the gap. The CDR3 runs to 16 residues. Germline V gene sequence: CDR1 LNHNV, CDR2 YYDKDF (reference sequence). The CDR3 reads CATSRTLSRGLYEQYF. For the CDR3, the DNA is TGTGCCACCAGCAGAACCCTCTCTAGAGGCTTATACGAGCAGTACTTC.

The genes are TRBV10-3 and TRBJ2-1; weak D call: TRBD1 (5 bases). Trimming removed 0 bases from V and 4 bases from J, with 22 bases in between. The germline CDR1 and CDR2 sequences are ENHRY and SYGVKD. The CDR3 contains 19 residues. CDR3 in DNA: TGTGCCATCAGTGAGTCGAAGGACAAGGGGTATAGTGAATACAATGAGCAGTTCTTC. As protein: CAISESKDKGYSEYNEQFF.

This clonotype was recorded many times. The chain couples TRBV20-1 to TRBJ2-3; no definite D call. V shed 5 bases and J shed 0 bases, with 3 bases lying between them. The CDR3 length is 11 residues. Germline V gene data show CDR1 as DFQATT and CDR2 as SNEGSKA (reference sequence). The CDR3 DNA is TGCAGTGCTGAGAGCACAGATACGCAGTATTTT. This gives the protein CSAESTDTQYF.

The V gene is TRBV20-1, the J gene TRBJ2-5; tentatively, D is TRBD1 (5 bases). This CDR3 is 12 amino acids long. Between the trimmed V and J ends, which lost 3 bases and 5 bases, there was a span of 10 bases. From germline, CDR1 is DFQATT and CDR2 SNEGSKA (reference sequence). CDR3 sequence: CSARAGLETQYF. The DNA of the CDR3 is TGCAGTGCTAGGGCAGGGCTCGAGACCCAGTACTTC.

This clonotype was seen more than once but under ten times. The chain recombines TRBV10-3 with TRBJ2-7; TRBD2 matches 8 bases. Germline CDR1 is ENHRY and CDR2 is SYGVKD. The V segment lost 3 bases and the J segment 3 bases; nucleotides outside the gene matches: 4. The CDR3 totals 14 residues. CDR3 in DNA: TGTGCCATCAGTGAACGGGAGGGCCACTACGAGCAGTACTTC. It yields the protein CAISEREGHYEQYF.

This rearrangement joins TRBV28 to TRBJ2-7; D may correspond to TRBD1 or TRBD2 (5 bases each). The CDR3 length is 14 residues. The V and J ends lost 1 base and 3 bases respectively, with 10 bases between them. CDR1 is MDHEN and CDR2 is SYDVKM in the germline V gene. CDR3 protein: CASSLSGTVYEQYF. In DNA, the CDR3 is TGTGCCAGCAGTTTATCCGGGACCGTCTACGAGCAGTACTTC.